This entry features one T cell receptor (beta chain) sequence. This entry is derived from a study of cytomegalovirus exposure and HLA in healthy donors. Study context: In an early release, HLA-typed donors contributed some 80 million unique TCR sequences.

In the PCR, 60 Vbeta and 13 Jbeta primers were used. Clones were read by immunoSEQ multiplex PCR, and TCRdb kept only the in-frame ones, dropping some. Counted here are about 150,000 clones, around two thirds occurring once; the ten biggest clones make up under 2.5%. The CDR3 has 18 residues. CDR1 is LNHDA, CDR2 SQIVND, per germline (reference sequence). V trimming: 3 bases; J trimming: 4 bases; junction bases outside the gene matches: 11. The specimen sequenced was PBMCs. This receptor was obtained from a woman in her sixties or seventies in good health and CMV-seropositive. The gene calls are TRBV19 and TRBJ1-5, with 11 positions matching TRBD1. The DNA for the CDR3 is TGTGCCAGTAGTATCGGACAGGGGGCGCGGATGTGGAATCAGCCCCAGCATTTT. Protein: CASSIGQGARMWNQPQHF.